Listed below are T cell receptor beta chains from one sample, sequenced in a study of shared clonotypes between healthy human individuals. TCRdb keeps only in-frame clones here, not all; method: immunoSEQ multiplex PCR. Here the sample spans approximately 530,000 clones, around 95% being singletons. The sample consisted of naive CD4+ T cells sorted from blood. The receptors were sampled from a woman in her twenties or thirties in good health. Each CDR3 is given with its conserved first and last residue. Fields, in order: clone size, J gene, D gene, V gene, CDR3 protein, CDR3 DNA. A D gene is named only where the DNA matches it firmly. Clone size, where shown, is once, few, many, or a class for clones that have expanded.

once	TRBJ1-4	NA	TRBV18	CASSLETFDEKLFF	TGTGCCAGCTCTCTGGAGACTTTCGATGAAAAACTGTTTTTT
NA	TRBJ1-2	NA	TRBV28	CASSLLGGLIYGYTF	TGTGCCAGCAGTTTACTTGGCGGACTTATCTATGGCTACACCTTC
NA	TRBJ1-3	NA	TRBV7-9	CASSLNLYRGNSGNTIYF	TGTGCCAGCAGCCTTAACCTTTATAGGGGTAACTCTGGAAACACCATATATTTT
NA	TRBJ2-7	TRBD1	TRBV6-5	CASSPAGTGGNEQYF	TGTGCCAGCAGTCCCGCCGGGACAGGGGGCAACGAGCAGTACTTC
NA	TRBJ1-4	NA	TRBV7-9	CASSLPGAGEKLFF	TGTGCCAGCAGCCTACCGGGGGCTGGTGAAAAACTGTTTTTT
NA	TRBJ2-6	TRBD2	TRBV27	CASSLTSGSIGANVLTF	TGTGCCAGCAGTCTAACTAGCGGGAGTATTGGGGCCAACGTCCTGACTTTC
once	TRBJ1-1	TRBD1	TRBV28	CASSQPGQGAFF	TGTGCCAGCAGTCAACCGGGACAGGGTGCTTTCTTT
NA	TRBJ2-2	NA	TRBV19	CASSTRKNTGELFF	TGTGCCAGTAGTACGAGGAAGAACACCGGGGAGCTGTTTTTT
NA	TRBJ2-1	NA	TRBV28	CASSFADEQFF	TGTGCCAGCAGTTTTGCGGATGAGCAGTTCTTC
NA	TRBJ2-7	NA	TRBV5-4	CASSLAPRLGVYEQYF	TGTGCCAGCAGCTTGGCCCCCCGACTAGGGGTCTACGAGCAGTACTTC
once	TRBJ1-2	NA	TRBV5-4	CASRSDQPGAYGYTF	TGTGCCAGCAGGTCGGACCAACCAGGAGCATATGGCTACACCTTC
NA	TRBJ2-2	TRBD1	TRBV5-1	CASSPTGGNTGELFF	TGCGCCAGCAGCCCAACAGGGGGTAACACCGGGGAGCTGTTTTTT
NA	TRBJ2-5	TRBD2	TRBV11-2	CASSLELAAKTQYF	TGTGCCAGCAGCTTAGAACTAGCGGCGAAGACCCAGTACTTC
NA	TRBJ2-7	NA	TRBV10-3	CAISFDPASGEQYF	TGTGCCATCAGTTTTGACCCCGCCTCTGGGGAGCAGTACTTC
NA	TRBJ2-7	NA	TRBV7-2	CASSQRVSSYEQYF	TGTGCCAGCAGCCAACGGGTTAGCTCCTACGAGCAGTACTTC
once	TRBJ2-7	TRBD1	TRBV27	CASSSRTGGSYEQYF	TGTGCCAGCAGTTCCCGGACAGGGGGTTCCTACGAGCAGTACTTC
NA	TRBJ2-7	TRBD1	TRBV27	CASIPSPPTGARYEQYF	TGTGCCAGCATCCCCTCCCCCCCGACAGGGGCACGCTACGAGCAGTACTTC
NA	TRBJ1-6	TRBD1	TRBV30	CAWSVGQGENSPLHF	TGTGCCTGGAGCGTCGGTCAGGGGGAAAATTCACCCCTCCACTTT
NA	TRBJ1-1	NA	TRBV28	CASSLGTEIEAFF	TGTGCCAGCAGTTTAGGGACCGAGATTGAAGCTTTCTTT
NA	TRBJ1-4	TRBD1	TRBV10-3	CASRQGLNEKLFF	TGTGCCTCGCGACAGGGACTTAATGAAAAACTGTTTTTT
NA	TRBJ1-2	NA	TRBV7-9	CASSLDGGWYGYTF	TGTGCCAGCAGCTTAGATGGGGGTTGGTATGGCTACACCTTC
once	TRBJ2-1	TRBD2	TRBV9	CASSVLAGDSEQFF	TGTGCCAGCAGCGTCCTAGCGGGAGATTCTGAGCAGTTCTTC
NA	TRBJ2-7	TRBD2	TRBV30	CAWIAGNYEQYF	TGTGCCTGGATAGCGGGAAACTACGAGCAGTACTTC
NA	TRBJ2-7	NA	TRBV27	CASSEFLMKGRRSYEQYF	TGTGCCAGCAGCGAGTTTTTGATGAAAGGGAGAAGGTCCTACGAGCAGTACTTC
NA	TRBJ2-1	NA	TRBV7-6	CASSSYRGGQYNEQFF	TGTGCCAGCAGTTCCTACAGGGGGGGTCAGTACAATGAGCAGTTCTTC
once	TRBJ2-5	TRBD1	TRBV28	CASSLLDWPMGQGRETQYF	TGTGCCAGCAGTTTATTGGATTGGCCGATGGGACAGGGTAGGGAGACCCAGTACTTC
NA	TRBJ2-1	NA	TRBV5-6	CASSEAGALVLWQFF	TGTGCCAGCAGCGAGGCTGGGGCCCTAGTTCTTTGGCAGTTCTTC
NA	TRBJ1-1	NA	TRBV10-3	CATTGRTEAFF	TGTGCCACCACAGGGCGTACTGAAGCTTTCTTT
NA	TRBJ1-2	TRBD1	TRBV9	CASSVDDRGYGYTF	TGTGCCAGCAGCGTAGATGACAGGGGCTATGGCTACACCTTC
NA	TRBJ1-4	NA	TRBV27	CASSLRRDHEKLFF	TGTGCCAGCAGTTTGAGGAGGGACCATGAAAAACTGTTTTTT
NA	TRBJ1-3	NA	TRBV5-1	CASSLADSSGNTIYF	TGCGCCAGCAGCTTGGCGGACAGCTCTGGAAACACCATATATTTT
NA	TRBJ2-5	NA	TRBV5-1	CASSLDGGPTRQETQYF	TGCGCCAGCAGCTTGGATGGGGGGCCGACACGTCAAGAGACCCAGTACTTC
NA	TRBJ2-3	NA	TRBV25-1	CASSEFSGATDTQYF	TGTGCCAGCAGTGAATTCAGTGGGGCCACAGATACGCAGTATTTT
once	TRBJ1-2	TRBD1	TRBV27	CASSPKDRGSTYGYTF	TGTGCCAGCAGTCCAAAGGACAGGGGGAGTACCTATGGCTACACCTTC
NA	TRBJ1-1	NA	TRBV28	CASKPGQRGAFF	TGTGCCAGCAAACCGGGACAAAGGGGAGCTTTCTTT
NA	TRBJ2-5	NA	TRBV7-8	CASSPSEYQETQYF	TGTGCCAGCAGCCCTTCAGAGTACCAAGAGACCCAGTACTTC
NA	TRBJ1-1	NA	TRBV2	CASSEGLEAFF	TGTGCCAGCAGTGAGGGCCTTGAAGCTTTCTTT
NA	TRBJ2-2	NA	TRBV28	CASSPPGTPGTGELFF	TGTGCCAGCAGTCCCCCCGGGACACCTGGCACCGGGGAGCTGTTTTTT
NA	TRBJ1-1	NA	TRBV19	CASSIGRGYTEAFF	TGTGCCAGTAGTATAGGACGAGGATACACTGAAGCTTTCTTT
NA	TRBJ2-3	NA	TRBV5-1	CASSPGGGDTQYF	TGCGCCAGCAGCCCTGGGGGCGGGGATACGCAGTATTTT
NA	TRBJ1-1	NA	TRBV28	CASIGVIAEAFF	TGTGCCAGCATAGGTGTTATTGCTGAAGCTTTCTTT
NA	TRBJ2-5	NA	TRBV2	CASSEEQRPGTQYF	TGTGCCAGCAGTGAAGAACAGCGGCCCGGGACCCAGTACTTC
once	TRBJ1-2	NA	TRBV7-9	CASSLVGGLGYTF	TGTGCCAGCAGCTTGGTGGGGGGCCTGGGCTACACCTTC
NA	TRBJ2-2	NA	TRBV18	CASSPPWETGELFF	TGTGCCAGCTCACCCCCATGGGAGACCGGGGAGCTGTTTTTT
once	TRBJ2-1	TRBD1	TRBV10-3	CAISDPTGGLEQFF	TGTGCCATCAGTGACCCGACAGGGGGATTGGAGCAGTTCTTC
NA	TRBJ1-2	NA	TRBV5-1	CASSLDGLSTYGYTF	TGCGCCAGCAGCTTGGACGGCCTGAGTACCTATGGCTACACCTTC
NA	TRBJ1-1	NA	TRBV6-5	CASSGYVRHTEAFF	TGTGCCAGCAGTGGTTACGTCAGGCACACTGAAGCTTTCTTT
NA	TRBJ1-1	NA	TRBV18	CASSPLTRNTEAFF	TGTGCCAGCTCACCACTTACGAGGAACACTGAAGCTTTCTTT
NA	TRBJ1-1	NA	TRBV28	CASSSGQVNTEAFF	TGTGCCAGCAGTTCGGGGCAGGTCAACACTGAAGCTTTCTTT
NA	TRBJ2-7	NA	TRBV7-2	CASSSRTTLGEQYF	TGTGCCAGCAGCTCCCGGACGACCCTGGGCGAGCAGTACTTC
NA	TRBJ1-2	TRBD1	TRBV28	CASSTWTGNYGYTF	TGTGCCAGCAGTACATGGACAGGGAACTATGGCTACACCTTC